Listed below are T cell receptor beta chains from one sample, sequenced in a study of cytomegalovirus exposure and HLA in healthy donors. This table comes from immunoSEQ multiplex PCR, and its TCRdb copy is limited to in-frame clones, with some not included. There are 140,000 or so clones in the sample; 80% occur only once, and roughly 4.7% lies in the top ten. Sequencing input: PBMCs. The source of these receptors is a man aged 40-55 years in good health and CMV-seronegative. CDR3s include the opening cysteine and the closing phenylalanine or tryptophan. The D gene is left open where the match is weak. Clone size, where shown, is once, few, many, or a class for clones that have expanded.

j_gene	d_gene	abundance	v_gene	CDR3aa	CDR3nt
TRBJ2-7	TRBD2	-	TRBV7-8	CASSGGVQASYEQYF	TGTGCCAGCAGCGGGGGGGTCCAGGCCTCCTACGAGCAGTACTTC
TRBJ1-1	-	-	TRBV5-1	CASSLGTVTPNTEAFF	TGCGCCAGCAGCTTGGGGACAGTTACCCCGAACACTGAAGCTTTCTTT
TRBJ2-6	TRBD2	-	TRBV4-1	CASSQAWGGAGANVLTF	TGCGCCAGCAGCCAAGCTTGGGGGGGGGCTGGGGCCAACGTCCTGACTTTC
TRBJ2-7	-	-	TRBV9	CASSPRQSNYEQYF	TGTGCCAGCAGCCCCCGACAGTCGAACTACGAGCAGTACTTC
TRBJ2-3	-	-	TRBV5-1	CASSLTRGSTDTQYF	TGCGCCAGCAGCTTAACCCGGGGGAGCACAGATACGCAGTATTTT
TRBJ2-3	-	-	TRBV11-3	CASSASFEQGGTDTQYF	TGTGCCAGCAGCGCCAGTTTTGAGCAGGGCGGCACAGATACGCAGTATTTT
TRBJ2-4	-	-	TRBV6-5	CASSKQGSKNIQYF	TGTGCCAGCAGTAAACAGGGATCCAAAAACATTCAGTACTTC
TRBJ1-1	TRBD1	-	TRBV18	CASSLQGVNTEAFF	TGTGCCAGCTCACTCCAGGGGGTGAACACTGAAGCTTTCTTT
TRBJ2-7	-	-	TRBV7-2	CASSLDSPGWQYF	TGTGCCAGCAGCTTAGACAGTCCCGGTTGGCAGTACTTC
TRBJ2-3	-	-	TRBV5-6	CASSSRSGRTDTQYF	TGTGCCAGCAGCTCTAGGAGCGGGCGCACAGATACGCAGTATTTT
TRBJ2-7	TRBD2	-	TRBV5-1	CASSRTSGGREQYF	TGCGCCAGCAGCCGAACTAGCGGGGGTCGCGAGCAGTACTTC
TRBJ1-2	-	-	TRBV20-1	CSALSHGYTF	TGCAGTGCCTTGAGTCACGGCTACACCTTC
TRBJ1-3	TRBD1	few	TRBV5-6	CASSGLTGSSGNTIYF	TGTGCCAGCAGCGGCCTGACAGGGTCCTCTGGAAACACCATATATTTT
TRBJ1-6	TRBD1	once	TRBV2	CASSVKGGQGDSPLHF	TGTGCCAGCAGTGTAAAAGGGGGACAGGGGGATTCACCCCTCCACTTT
TRBJ2-7	-	-	TRBV15	CATSRDLYGYEQYF	TGTGCCACCAGCAGAGATCTCTACGGTTACGAGCAGTACTTC
TRBJ1-2	-	-	TRBV7-9	CASSLVGRGGDGYTF	TGTGCCAGCAGCTTAGTCGGGCGGGGCGGAGATGGCTACACCTTC
TRBJ1-4	-	few	TRBV6-6	CASLTGGDEKLFF	TGTGCCAGCCTGACCGGGGGGGACGAAAAACTGTTTTTT
TRBJ2-7	-	-	TRBV4-3	CASSPYYQVAYEQYF	TGCGCCAGCAGCCCCTACTACCAAGTTGCCTACGAGCAGTACTTC
TRBJ2-7	-	-	TRBV4-1	CASSQESAPRVDEQYF	TGCGCCAGCAGCCAAGAATCGGCCCCGAGGGTGGACGAGCAGTACTTC
TRBJ2-1	TRBD2	-	TRBV19	CASSRAGGSYNEQFF	TGTGCCAGTAGTCGAGCGGGGGGCTCCTACAATGAGCAGTTCTTC